Listed here are 11 T cell receptor beta chains from one sample, sequenced in a study of regulatory T cells in long-lasting Graves disease. Time point of the sample: newly diagnosed GD, antithyroid drugs for less than 3 months. PBMC-derived RNA was used for the TCR library. Library construction for TCR beta used iRepertoire HTBI primers and Arm-PCR of CDR3 regions. TCRdb re-called the multiplex PCR reads through MiXCR, storing one row per CDR3 protein. The data hold under 800,000 distinct CDR3 sequences, with 15% to 20% observed a single time. The same sample was also used in a study of T cells in Graves' hyperthyroidism and ophthalmopathy.

Sequencing was performed on peripheral blood mononuclear cells (PBMCs), taken at new diagnosis, from a patient treated with antithyroid drugs. The receptors originated from a woman younger than 45 with Graves disease.

This clonotype was recorded many times. The chain employs TRBV5-1 and TRBJ2-2; weak D call: TRBD1 (6 bases). Germline V lookup: CDR1 SGHRS, CDR2 YFSETQ. The V end lost 5 bases, the J end lost 7 bases, and 15 bases lay between the germline ends. The CDR3 consists of 14 residues. The CDR3 spells CASRVQGGDGELFF. CDR3 bases: TGCGCCAGCAGAGTACAGGGTGGTGACGGGGAGCTGTTTTTT.

The rearrangement uses TRBV28 and TRBJ2-1; perhaps TRBD1 as D (5 bases). This CDR3 region has 15 residues. With 6 bases removed from V and 5 bases from J, the gap between germline ends came to 17 bases. CDR1 is MDHEN, CDR2 SYDVKM, per germline. CDR3 loop: CASRTRVGWDNEQFF. Written as DNA, the CDR3 is TGTGCCAGCAGGACCAGGGTCGGATGGGACAATGAGCAGTTCTTC.

This clonotype has just a few counts. This chain uses TRBV19 with TRBJ2-1; D possibly corresponds to TRBD2 (5 bases). Germline loops: CDR1 LNHDA, CDR2 SQIVND (reference sequence). Trimming shortened V by 1 base and J by 5 bases, and 9 bases separated the two germline ends. This CDR3 region has 14 residues. The CDR3 is CASSIAAAHNEQFF. In nucleotides, the CDR3 is TGTGCCAGTAGTATAGCAGCGGCACACAATGAGCAGTTCTTC. Supplemented by reference TRBV19 and TRBJ2-1, the full variable domain reads DGGITQSPKYLFRKEGQNVTLSCEQNLNHDAMYWYRQDPGQGLRLIYYSQIVNDFQKGDIAEGYSVSREKKESFPLTVTSAQKNPTAFYLCASSIAAAHNEQFFGPGTRLTVL.

CDR3 region: CASSPYQTDEQFF. In DNA form, the CDR3 reads TGTGCCAGCAGCCCCTACCAAACAGATGAGCAGTTCTTC. V usage is TRBV6-1 and J usage is TRBJ2-1; D unclear. The CDR3 sequence is 13 residues long. The V end was cut by 6 bases, the J end by 8 bases, with 14 bases between. Germline V gene data show CDR1 as MNHNS and CDR2 as SASEGT.

Turning to this clonotype: This sequence may be a read error, since a much larger clone differs from it by one base. Without the conserved terminal phenylalanine or tryptophan, this CDR3 likely stems from a read error. The rearrangement joins TRBV29-1 to TRBJ2-1; no clear D gene. The J call may not be correct, given that the DNA end is closer to TRBJ2-5. The CDR3 spans 14 residues. Germline values: CDR1 SQVTM, CDR2 ANQGSEA. In DNA form, the CDR3 reads TGCAGCGTTGAGCCCGAGGTCCCAAATCTACCCCAGTACTCC. It yields the protein CSVEPEVPNLPQYS.

A remark on this clonotype: At one end the junction does not follow the germline gene, possibly because of a read error. The chain has TRBV7-2 and TRBJ2-7; 10 bases agree with TRBD1. Germline V gene lookup returns CDR1 SGHTA and CDR2 FQGNSA. CDR3 size: 18 residues. DNA for the CDR3: TGTGCCAGCAGCTTTCGCCTGCTCCGGGACAGGGGACGGGACGAACAGTACTTC. Its protein product is CASSFRLLRDRGRDEQYF.

J is TRBJ2-1 and V is TRBV6-1, with D perhaps matching TRBD2 (5 bases). Germline V gives CDR1 MNHNS, CDR2 SASEGT. The CDR3 extends over 14 amino acids. V was cut by 3 bases and J by 6 bases, with 12 bases left in between. The CDR3 here is CASSEGEAVNEQFF. The CDR3 region has the DNA TGTGCCAGCAGTGAGGGTGAAGCGGTCAATGAGCAGTTCTTC.

This clonotype was detected only a few times. The rearrangement links TRBV20-1 to TRBJ1-5, with D unclear. The CDR3 runs to 13 residues. Trimming stripped 3 bases from V and 0 bases from J, with 6 bases between. CDR1 and CDR2 (germline): DFQATT, SNEGSKA (reference sequence). CDR3 DNA: TGCAGTGCTAGGGCTTATAGCAATCAGCCCCAGCATTTT. Translated, it gives CSARAYSNQPQHF.

Only a few counts were recorded for this clonotype. The chain couples TRBV28 to TRBJ2-3; 7 bases are a match to TRBD2. Looked up from germline, CDR1 is MDHEN and CDR2 is SYDVKM. This CDR3 region has 16 residues. The ends lost 7 bases at V and 4 bases at J; junction bases unmatched: 14. CDR3 residues: CASNGWREKVPDTQYF. In DNA, the CDR3 is TGTGCCAGCAATGGGTGGCGGGAGAAGGTCCCAGATACGCAGTATTTT.

V gene TRBV20-1 combines with J gene TRBJ2-3, with 8 positions matching TRBD2. Losses at the gene ends were 6 bases for V and 6 bases for J; bases not matched to a gene: 17. This CDR3 has 16 residues. The V gene's germline CDR1 is DFQATT and CDR2 SNEGSKA (reference sequence). The CDR3 sequence: CSAPGLGAYLGDTQYF. CDR3 in DNA: TGCAGTGCACCGGGACTAGGAGCCTACTTAGGGGATACGCAGTATTTT.

This clonotype has ten or more counts. The chain employs TRBV28 and TRBJ2-2, with 7 bases fitting TRBD1. V shed 8 bases and J 0 bases; nucleotides not matched to a gene: 6. The germline gives CDR1 MDHEN, CDR2 SYDVKM. The CDR3 spans 15 residues. This chain's CDR3 is CASSPGTANTGELFF. CDR3 DNA: TGTGCCAGCTCTCCAGGGACAGCGAACACCGGGGAGCTGTTTTTT.